The clone carrying this T cell receptor (beta chain) was counted between two and nine times. TCRdb reprocessed the RT-PCR reads with MiXCR, giving one entry per CDR3 protein. The sample has roughly 550,000 distinct CDR3 sequences, around a quarter seen once. The sample is drawn from a study of response to subunit inactivated influenza vaccine. CDR1 is ENHRY, CDR2 SYGVKD, per germline. Trimming took 0 bases from V and 0 from J, leaving 8 bases between them. The CDR3 is 15 amino acids. This sample was also put to use in a study of T cells expressing NK-cell markers. That report adds: It was by 5'RACE template switching with UMIs that TCR beta cDNA was made. Serological testing identified most of the eight sequenced donors as HCMV-seropositive and one as seronegative. Dominant NKG2C+ clonotypes were found to form about 1.0-7.0% of CD8+ T cells in six donors. Leadership of the CD3+CD56-NKG2C+ fraction also belonged to these clonotypes in four donors.

The chain links TRBV10-3 to TRBJ1-1; D unclear. The sequence derives from a man aged 45-60 years who received an inactivated influenza vaccine. The sequencing here drew on CD4+ T cells sorted from PBMCs, taken approximately 13 days after vaccination. The CDR3 DNA reads as TGTGCCATCAGTGAGTCGGGCGGCTTGAACACTGAAGCTTTCTTT. It encodes CAISESGGLNTEAFF.